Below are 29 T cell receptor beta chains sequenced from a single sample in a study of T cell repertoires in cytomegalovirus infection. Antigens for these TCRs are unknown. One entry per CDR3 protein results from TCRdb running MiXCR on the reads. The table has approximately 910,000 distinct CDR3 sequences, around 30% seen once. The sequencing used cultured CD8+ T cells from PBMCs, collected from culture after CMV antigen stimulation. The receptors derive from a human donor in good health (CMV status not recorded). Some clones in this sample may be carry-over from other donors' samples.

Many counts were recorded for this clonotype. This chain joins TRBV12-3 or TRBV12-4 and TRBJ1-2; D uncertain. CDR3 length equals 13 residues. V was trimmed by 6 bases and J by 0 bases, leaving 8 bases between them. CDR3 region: CASSRGANYGYTF. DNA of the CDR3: TGTGCCAGCAGCCGGGGAGCTAACTATGGCTACACCTTC.

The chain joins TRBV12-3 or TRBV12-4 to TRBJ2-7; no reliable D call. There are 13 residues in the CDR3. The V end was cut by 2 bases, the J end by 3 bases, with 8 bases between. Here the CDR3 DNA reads TGTGCCAGCAGTTTAAGCAGCCTCTACGAGCAGTACTTC. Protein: CASSLSSLYEQYF.

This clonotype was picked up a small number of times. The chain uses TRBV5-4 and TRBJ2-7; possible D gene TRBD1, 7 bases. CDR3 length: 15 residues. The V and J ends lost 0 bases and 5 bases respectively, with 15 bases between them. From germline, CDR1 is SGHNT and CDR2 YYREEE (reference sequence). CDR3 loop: CASSLVWRGLNEQYF. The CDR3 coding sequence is TGTGCCAGCAGCTTGGTGTGGAGGGGGCTCAACGAGCAGTACTTC.

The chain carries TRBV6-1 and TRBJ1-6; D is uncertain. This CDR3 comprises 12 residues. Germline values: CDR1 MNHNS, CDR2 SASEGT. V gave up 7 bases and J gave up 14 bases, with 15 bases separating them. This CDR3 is CASTLLGRSLHF. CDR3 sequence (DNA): TGTGCCAGCACACTCCTCGGACGGTCCCTCCACTTT.

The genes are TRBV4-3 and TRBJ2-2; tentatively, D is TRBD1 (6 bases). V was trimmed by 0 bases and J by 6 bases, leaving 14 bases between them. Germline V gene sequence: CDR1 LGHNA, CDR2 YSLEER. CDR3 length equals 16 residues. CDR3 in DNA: TGCGCCAGCAGCCAAGATCTACAGGGTTTCTCCGGGGAGCTGTTTTTT. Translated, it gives CASSQDLQGFSGELFF.

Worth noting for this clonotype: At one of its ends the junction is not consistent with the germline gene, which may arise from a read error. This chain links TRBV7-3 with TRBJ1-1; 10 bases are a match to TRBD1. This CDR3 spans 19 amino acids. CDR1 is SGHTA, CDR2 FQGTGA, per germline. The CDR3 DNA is TGTGTCAGCAGCTTAACGGGGTTGACAGGGGGCTCGGCCAGCACTGAAGCTTTCTTT. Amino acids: CVSSLTGLTGGSASTEAFF.

For the CDR3, the DNA is TGTGCCAGCAGCCTGTCCCTACCTGAAGCTTTCTTT. Amino acid sequence: CASSLSLPEAFF. The chain uses TRBV12-3 or TRBV12-4 and TRBJ1-1; the D is unclear. This CDR3 region has 12 residues. Deletions cut 6 bases from V and 6 bases from J, with 11 bases between.

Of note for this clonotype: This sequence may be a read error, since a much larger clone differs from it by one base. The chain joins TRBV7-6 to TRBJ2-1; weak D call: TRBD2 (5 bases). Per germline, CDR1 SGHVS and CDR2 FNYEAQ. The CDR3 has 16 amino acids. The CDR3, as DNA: TGTGTCAGCAGCTTAGCCGGCACTAGCTCCTACAATGAGCAGTTCTTC. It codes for CVSSLAGTSSYNEQFF.

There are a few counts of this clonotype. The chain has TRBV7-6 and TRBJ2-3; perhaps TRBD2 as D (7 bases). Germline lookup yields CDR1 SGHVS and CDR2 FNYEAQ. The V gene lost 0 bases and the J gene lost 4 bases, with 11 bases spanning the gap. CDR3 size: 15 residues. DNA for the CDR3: TGTGCCAGCAGCTTAGCGGGGGGGCAGGCAGATACGCAGTATTTT. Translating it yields CASSLAGGQADTQYF.

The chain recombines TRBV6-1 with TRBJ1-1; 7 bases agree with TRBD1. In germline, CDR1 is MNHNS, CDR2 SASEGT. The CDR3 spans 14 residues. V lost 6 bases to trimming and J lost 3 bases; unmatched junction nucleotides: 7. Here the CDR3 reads CASRPDRAYTEAFF. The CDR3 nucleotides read TGTGCCAGCAGACCCGACAGGGCATACACTGAAGCTTTCTTT.

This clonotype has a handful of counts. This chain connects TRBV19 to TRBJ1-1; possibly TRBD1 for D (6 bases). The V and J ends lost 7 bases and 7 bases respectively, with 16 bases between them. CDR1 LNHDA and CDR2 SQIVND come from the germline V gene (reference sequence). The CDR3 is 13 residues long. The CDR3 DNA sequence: TGTGCCAGTACGGTCCCGGGGGCCGTTGAAGCTTTCTTT. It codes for CASTVPGAVEAFF. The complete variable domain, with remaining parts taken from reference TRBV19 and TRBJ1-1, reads DGGITQSPKYLFRKEGQNVTLSCEQNLNHDAMYWYRQDPGQGLRLIYYSQIVNDFQKGDIAEGYSVSREKKESFPLTVTSAQKNPTAFYLCASTVPGAVEAFFGQGTRLTVV.

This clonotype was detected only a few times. CDR3 region: CASSGQGPSTQYF. In DNA form, the CDR3 reads TGCGCCAGCAGCGGACAGGGGCCTAGTACGCAGTATTTT. The chain combines TRBV5-1 with TRBJ2-3; TRBD1 matches 9 bases. This CDR3 spans 13 amino acids. J lost 8 bases, V lost 4 bases, and 5 bases had no gene match. Germline lookup yields CDR1 SGHRS and CDR2 YFSETQ.

The CDR3 DNA reads as TGTGCCAGCAGTAACCTGGGGGGCCGATACGAGCAGTACTTC. Translated, it gives CASSNLGGRYEQYF. J is TRBJ2-7 and V is TRBV6-5, with D perhaps being TRBD1 or TRBD2 (6 bases each). CDR3 length: 14 residues. Trimming cost V 5 bases and J 4 bases, with 15 bases left between them. The germline gives CDR1 MNHEY, CDR2 SVGAGI.

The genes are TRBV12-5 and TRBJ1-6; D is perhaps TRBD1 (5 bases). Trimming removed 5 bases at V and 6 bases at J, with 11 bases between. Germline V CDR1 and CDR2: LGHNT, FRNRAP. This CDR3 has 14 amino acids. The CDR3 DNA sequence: TGTGCTAGTGGTCCGCAGGGTGGTAATTCACCCCTCCACTTT. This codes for CASGPQGGNSPLHF.

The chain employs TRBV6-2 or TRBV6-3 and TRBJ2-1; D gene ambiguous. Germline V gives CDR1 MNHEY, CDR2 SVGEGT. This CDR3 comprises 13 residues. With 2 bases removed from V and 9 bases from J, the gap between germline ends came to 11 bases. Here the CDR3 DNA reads TGTGCCAGCAGTTACGTGATGGAAGGTGAGCAGTTCTTC. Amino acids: CASSYVMEGEQFF.

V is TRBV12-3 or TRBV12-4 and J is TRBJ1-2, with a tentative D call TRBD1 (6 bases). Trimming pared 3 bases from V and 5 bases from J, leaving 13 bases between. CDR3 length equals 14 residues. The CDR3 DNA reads TGTGCCAGCAGTTTCCGGGGGGCGAGGTATGGCTACACCTTC. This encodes CASSFRGARYGYTF.

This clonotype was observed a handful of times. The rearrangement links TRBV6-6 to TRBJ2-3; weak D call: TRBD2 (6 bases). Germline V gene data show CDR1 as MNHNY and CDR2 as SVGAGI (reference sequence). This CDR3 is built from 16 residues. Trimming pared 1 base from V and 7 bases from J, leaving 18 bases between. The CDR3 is CASSYLVGLDQNTQYF. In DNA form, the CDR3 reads TGTGCCAGCAGTTACTTGGTGGGACTCGACCAAAATACGCAGTATTTT.

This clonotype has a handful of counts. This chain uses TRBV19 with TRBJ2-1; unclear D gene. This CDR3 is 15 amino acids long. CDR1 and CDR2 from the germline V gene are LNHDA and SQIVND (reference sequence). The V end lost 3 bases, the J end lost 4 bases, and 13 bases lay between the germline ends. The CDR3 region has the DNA TGTGCCAGTAGTATTTCGGACCCGAAATACAATGAGCAGTTCTTC. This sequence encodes CASSISDPKYNEQFF.

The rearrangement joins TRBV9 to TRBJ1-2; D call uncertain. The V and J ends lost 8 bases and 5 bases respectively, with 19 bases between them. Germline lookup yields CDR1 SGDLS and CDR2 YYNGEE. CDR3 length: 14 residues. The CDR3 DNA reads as TGTGCCAGTAAGACGACCGGTAACTATTATGGCTACACCTTC. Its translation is CASKTTGNYYGYTF. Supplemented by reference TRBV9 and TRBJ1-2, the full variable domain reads DSGVTQTPKHLITATGQRVTLRCSPRSGDLSVYWYQQSLDQGLQFLIQYYNGEERAKGNILERFSAQQFPDLHSELNLSSLELGDSALYFCASKTTGNYYGYTFGSGTRLTVV.

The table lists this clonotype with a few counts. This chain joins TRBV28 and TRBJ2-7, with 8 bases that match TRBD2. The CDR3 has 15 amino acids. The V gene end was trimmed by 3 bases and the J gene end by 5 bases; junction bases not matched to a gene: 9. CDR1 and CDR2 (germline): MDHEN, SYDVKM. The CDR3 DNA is TGTGCCAGCAGTTTGGGAGGCGAGGGACTAGACGAGCAGTACGTC. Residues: CASSLGGEGLDEQYV.

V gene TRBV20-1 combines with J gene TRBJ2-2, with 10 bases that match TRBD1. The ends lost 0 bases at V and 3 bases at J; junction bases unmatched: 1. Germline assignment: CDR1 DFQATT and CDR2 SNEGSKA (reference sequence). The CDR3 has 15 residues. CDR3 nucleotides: TGCAGTGCTAGAGATGGGACAGGGGACACCGGGGAGCTGTTTTTT. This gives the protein CSARDGTGDTGELFF.

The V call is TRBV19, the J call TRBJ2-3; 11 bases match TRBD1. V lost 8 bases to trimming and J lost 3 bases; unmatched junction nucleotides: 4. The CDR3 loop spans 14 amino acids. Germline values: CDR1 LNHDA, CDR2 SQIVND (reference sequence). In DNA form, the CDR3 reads TGTGCCAGTCGGACAGGGGGCGGGACAGATACGCAGTATTTT. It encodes CASRTGGGTDTQYF.

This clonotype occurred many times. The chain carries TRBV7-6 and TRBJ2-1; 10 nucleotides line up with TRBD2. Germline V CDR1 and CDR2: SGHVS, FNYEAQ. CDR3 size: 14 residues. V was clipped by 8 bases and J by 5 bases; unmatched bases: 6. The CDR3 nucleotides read TGTGCCAGCGGTTGGACTAGCGGAAACAATGAGCAGTTCTTC. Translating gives CASGWTSGNNEQFF.

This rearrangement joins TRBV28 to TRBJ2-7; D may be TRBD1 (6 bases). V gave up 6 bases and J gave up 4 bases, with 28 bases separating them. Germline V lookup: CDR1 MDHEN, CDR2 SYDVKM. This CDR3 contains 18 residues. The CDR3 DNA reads TGTGCCAGCAGCCCTAGACTGACAGGTGCTCCTAATGGGTACGAGCAGTACGTC. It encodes CASSPRLTGAPNGYEQYV.

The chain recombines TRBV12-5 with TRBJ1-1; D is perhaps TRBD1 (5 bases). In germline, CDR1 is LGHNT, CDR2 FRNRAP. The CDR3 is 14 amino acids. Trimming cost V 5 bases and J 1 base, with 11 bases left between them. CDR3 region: CASGPPTGNTEAFF. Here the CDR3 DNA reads TGTGCTAGTGGTCCCCCCACAGGGAACACTGAAGCTTTCTTT.

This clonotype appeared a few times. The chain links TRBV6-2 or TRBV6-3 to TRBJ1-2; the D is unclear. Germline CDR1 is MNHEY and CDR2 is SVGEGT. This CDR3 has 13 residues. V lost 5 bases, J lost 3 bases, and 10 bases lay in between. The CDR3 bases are TGTGCCAGCAGTGACCGGGAGTACTATGGCTACACCTTC. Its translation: CASSDREYYGYTF.

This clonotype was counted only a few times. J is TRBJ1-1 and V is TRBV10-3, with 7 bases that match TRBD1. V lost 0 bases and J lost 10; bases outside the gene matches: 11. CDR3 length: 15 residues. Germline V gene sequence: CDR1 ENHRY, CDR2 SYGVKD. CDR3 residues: CAISESVTGARGAFF. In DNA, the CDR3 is TGTGCCATCAGTGAGTCGGTCACAGGGGCCCGTGGAGCTTTCTTT.

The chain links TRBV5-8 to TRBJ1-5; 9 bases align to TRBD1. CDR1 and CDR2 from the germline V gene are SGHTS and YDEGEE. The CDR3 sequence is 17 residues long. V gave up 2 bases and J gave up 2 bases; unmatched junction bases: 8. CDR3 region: CASSFRDRVFGNQPQHF. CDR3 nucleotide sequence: TGTGCCAGCAGCTTCCGGGACAGGGTGTTTGGCAATCAGCCCCAGCATTTT.

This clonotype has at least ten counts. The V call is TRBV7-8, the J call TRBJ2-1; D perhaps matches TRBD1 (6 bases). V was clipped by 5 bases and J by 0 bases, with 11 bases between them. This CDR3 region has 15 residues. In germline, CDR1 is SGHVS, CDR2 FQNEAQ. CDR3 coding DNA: TGTGCCAGCAGCGCCGACAGGAGCTCCTACAATGAGCAGTTCTTC. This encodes CASSADRSSYNEQFF.